This T cell receptor (beta chain) was identified during a study of T cell repertoires in ileal Crohn's disease (dated by TCRdb to about 2019). Turning to the overall study: Median disease duration was roughly eight years, and about 40% of patients were identified as active smokers at the time of surgery. Roughly half of the patients were given postoperative therapy, with ten to eleven receiving thiopurines and about 19 receiving anti-TNF agents. A Rutgeerts score above i0 was used to define endoscopic postoperative recurrence. M6 samples consisted of neoterminal ileum biopsies collected during postoperative colonoscopy. TCR repertoire analysis was done in a few dozen Crohn's disease patients from a prospective multicentre cohort. All patients had surgery for a complication: stricturing disease in 61% and penetrating disease in about 39%. A total of approximately 170 mucosal samples from 60 or so patients were sequenced, collected from several sites on the surgical specimen as well as at postoperative endoscopy. The study was conducted in parallel with a multicentre cohort built to find predictors of early endoscopic recurrence after ileocolonic resection. The investigation overall reported the following: More high-frequency clones were carried by sorted CD8 T cells than by CD4 T cells, suggesting that mucosal expansions were mainly CD8. Patients who were active smokers at surgery had a significantly higher proportion of clonal expansions than non-smokers (around 25% vs 18%, p=0.02). Endoscopic recurrence was found to be associated with higher high-frequency clone percentages at surgery, and recurrence was observed in all patients with clonality above 26.8% (18/57). Postoperative endoscopy timing varied within the first year after surgery, with a median delay of 6.9 months. Mucosal CD4 and CD8 T cells were sorted and sequenced only in a subgroup of patients, the size of which was not stated.

This clone has a handful of counts. Which antigen it targets is not known. No quality values exist for individual bases; no much larger clone is one base distant. The germline V gene sets CDR1 to SGHVS and CDR2 to FQNEAQ. The CDR3 holds 12 amino acids from the cysteine to the phenylalanine. The entry retains the CDR3 DNA only, 36 bases that are in frame from base 1. The junction carries 2 bases between V and J, which are trimmed by 5 bases and 0 bases respectively. Roughly 550 nanograms of biopsy DNA per sample were submitted for commercial TCRB immunosequencing. A two-step, amplification bias-controlled multiplex PCR was used by Adaptive Biotechnology to amplify CDR3 regions from genomic DNA. In the first PCR, primers covered every V and J gene segment, and in the second PCR, barcodes and Illumina adapters were added. An Illumina instrument was used to sequence the CDR3 libraries. The authors' analysis ran thus. The analysis used both the pipelines supplied by the vendor and custom analysis of the raw data in R/Bioconductor with R version 3.3.0. Clonality, ranging from 0 to 1, was calculated as the inverse of the normalised Shannon entropy of all productive clones. High-frequency clones were defined as the repertoire share of the top 100 clones, retaining only clones passing a 95% confidence test. Overlap between samples was measured with the Morisita-Horn index, while repertoire diversity was measured with the Simpson index. Held by TCRdb, this immuneACCESS table contains in-frame sequences only and omits some clones. Under half of the omission traces to an unresolved V gene where checked; the cause of the rest is unknown. V, J and clone size are taken as reported in that table, and D and trimming were inferred from the DNA itself. The sample table shows approximately 2,500 clones, and 70% to 90% are seen once. 11% of the sample goes to the ten largest clones.

The sample's time point, from its label and the paper: neoterminal ileum biopsy at postoperative endoscopy, about 6 months after surgery. Adults with ileal or ileocolonic Crohn's disease and an indication for ileocolonic resection were eligible for inclusion. Whole ileal mucosal biopsies were kept frozen at -80 degrees C prior to DNA extraction. Genomic DNA was extracted from frozen whole biopsies using a TRizol-based method and was quantified with a NanoDrop 2000 spectrophotometer. Sample: ileal tissue. This clonotype was obtained from an adult with Crohn's disease. The chain is encoded by TRBV7-8 joined to TRBJ1-3, with the D gene not confidently named. The CDR3 region has the sequence CASSPSGNTIYF. The DNA is TGTGCCAGCAGCCCCTCTGGAAACACCATATATTTT.